This TCR beta chain comes out of a study of HIV-infected patients and healthy controls. A single record per CDR3 protein comes from TCRdb applying MiXCR to the 5' RACE reads. The sample consists of 18,000 or so distinct CDR3 sequences, less than 20% of them appearing once. This clonotype was recorded a few times. V was pared by 6 bases and J by 1 base, with 11 bases of the junction left unmatched. The CDR3 loop spans 16 amino acids. The germline V gene has CDR1 SQVTM and CDR2 ANQGSEA. This TCR came from a human donor in good health. The V gene is TRBV29-1, the J gene TRBJ2-3; 9 nucleotides line up with TRBD1. The sequencing sample was made of CD8+ T cells from blood. The CDR3 DNA follows: TGCAGCGTGGCCGGGACAGGGCTTTTAGGCACAGATACGCAGTATTTT. This gives the protein CSVAGTGLLGTDTQYF.